Following are 10 T cell receptor beta chains from one sample sequenced in a study of control samples from healthy donors and cancer patients. The data were produced by immunoSEQ multiplex PCR, yet TCRdb's version contains in-frame clones alone and is incomplete. Of 40,000 to 60,000 clones listed, almost 90% are singletons. Sequenced input: PBMCs. These receptors were taken from a man aged 45 to 65 with head and neck cancer.

The V and J genes are TRBV5-6 and TRBJ2-2; no clear D. With 4 bases removed from V and 4 bases from J, the gap between germline ends came to 14 bases. The germline V gene encodes CDR1 SGHDT and CDR2 YYEEEE. The CDR3 contains 15 residues. CDR3 sequence reads: CASSPPVSGTGELFF. In nucleotides, the CDR3 is TGTGCCAGCAGCCCCCCTGTGTCTGGCACCGGGGAGCTGTTTTTT.

This clone was detected once. The chain joins TRBV7-8 to TRBJ2-1; possibly TRBD1 for D (5 bases). Looked up from germline, CDR1 is SGHVS and CDR2 is FQNEAQ. This CDR3 region has 13 residues. The ends were cut back, 3 bases at V and 6 bases at J, with 9 bases in the middle. The CDR3 bases are TGTGCCAGCAGCTTTAACAGGCCCAATGAGCAGTTCTTC. This gives the protein CASSFNRPNEQFF.

The chain links TRBV6-1 to TRBJ2-3; the D call may be TRBD1 or TRBD2 (7 bases each). Trimming took 1 base from V and 6 from J, leaving 17 bases between them. The CDR3 totals 16 residues. In germline, CDR1 is MNHNS, CDR2 SASEGT. CDR3 sequence (DNA): TGTGCCAGCAGTGAAGATATGGGAGGGGGCCGGGATACGCAGTATTTT. Its translation: CASSEDMGGGRDTQYF.

The J gene is TRBJ2-3, the V gene TRBV11-2; TRBD2 matches 13 bases. CDR1 is SGHAT, CDR2 FQNNGV, per germline. The CDR3 length is 19 residues. V was clipped by 4 bases and J by 3 bases; unmatched bases: 13. The CDR3 DNA sequence: TGTGCCAGCAGCTCATCTGGACTAGCGGGAGACACATATACAGATACGCAGTATTTT. This translates into CASSSSGLAGDTYTDTQYF.

The chain combines TRBV4-2 with TRBJ2-7; D is ambiguous. The CDR3 loop spans 14 amino acids. V was trimmed by 1 base and J by 2 bases, leaving 9 bases between them. CDR1 is LGHNA and CDR2 is YNFKEQ in the germline V gene. The CDR3 loop is CASSQAGQTYEQYF. CDR3 bases: TGTGCCAGCAGCCAAGCGGGCCAGACCTACGAGCAGTACTTC.

Only one count was recorded for this clone. The chain employs TRBV4-1 and TRBJ2-1; no clear D. This CDR3 is built from 16 residues. CDR1 and CDR2 from the germline V gene are MGHRA and YSYEKL. Trimming took 0 bases from V and 4 from J, leaving 13 bases between them. CDR3 amino acids: CASSQESRLPYNEQFF. In nucleotides, the CDR3 is TGCGCCAGCAGCCAAGAATCGAGACTTCCTTACAATGAGCAGTTCTTC.

The chain joins TRBV5-5 to TRBJ2-2; D might be TRBD2 (6 bases). Germline values: CDR1 SGHKS, CDR2 YYEKEE (reference sequence). This CDR3 has 15 amino acids. V was pared by 2 bases and J by 0 bases, with 8 bases between. The CDR3 nucleotides are TGTGCCAGCAGCTTCGGGACTTCGAACACCGGGGAGCTGTTTTTT. Translating gives CASSFGTSNTGELFF.

The gene calls are TRBV5-4 and TRBJ2-1, with unresolved D. V dropped 0 bases and J dropped 7 bases, with 8 bases sitting between them. CDR1 SGHNT and CDR2 YYREEE come from the germline V gene (reference sequence). The CDR3 is 13 residues long. The CDR3 spells CASSLEATNEQFF. CDR3 nucleotide sequence: TGTGCCAGCAGCTTGGAGGCCACTAATGAGCAGTTCTTC.

The J gene is TRBJ2-7, the V gene TRBV7-9; D is perhaps TRBD2 (5 bases). Germline CDR1 and CDR2: SEHNR and FQNEAQ (reference sequence). The CDR3 contains 14 residues. Trimming pared 8 bases from V and 7 bases from J, leaving 21 bases between. CDR3 bases: TGTGCCAGCGGCACACCGGGCCTCTCGGGGGAGCAGTACTTC. Its protein is CASGTPGLSGEQYF.

The chain uses TRBV4-2 and TRBJ2-1; 8 bases are shared with TRBD2. Trimming took 4 bases from V and 8 from J; bases not matched to a gene: 16. The CDR3 runs to 17 residues. Germline V gene lookup returns CDR1 LGHNA and CDR2 YNFKEQ. The CDR3 spells CASSPLGVGRASDEQFF. CDR3 nucleotide sequence: TGTGCCAGCAGCCCTCTGGGCGTCGGGAGGGCGTCGGATGAGCAGTTCTTC.